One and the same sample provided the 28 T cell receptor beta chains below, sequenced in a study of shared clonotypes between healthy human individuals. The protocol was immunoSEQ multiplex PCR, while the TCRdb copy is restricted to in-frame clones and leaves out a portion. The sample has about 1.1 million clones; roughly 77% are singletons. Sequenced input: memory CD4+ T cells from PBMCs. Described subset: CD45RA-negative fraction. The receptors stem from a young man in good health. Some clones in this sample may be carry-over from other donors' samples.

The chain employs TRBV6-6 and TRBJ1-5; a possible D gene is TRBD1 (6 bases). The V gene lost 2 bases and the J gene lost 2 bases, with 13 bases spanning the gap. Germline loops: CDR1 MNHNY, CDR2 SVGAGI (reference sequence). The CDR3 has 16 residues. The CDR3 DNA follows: TGTGCCAGCAGTTACACAGGGTCTCGGGGCAATCAGCCCCAGCATTTT. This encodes CASSYTGSRGNQPQHF.

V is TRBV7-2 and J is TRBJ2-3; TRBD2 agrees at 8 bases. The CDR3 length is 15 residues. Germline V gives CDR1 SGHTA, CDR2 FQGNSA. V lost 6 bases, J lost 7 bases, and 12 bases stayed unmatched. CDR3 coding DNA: TGTGCCAGCAGTTCTAACGGGAGGGCCCGTTATACGCAGTATTTT. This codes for CASSSNGRARYTQYF.

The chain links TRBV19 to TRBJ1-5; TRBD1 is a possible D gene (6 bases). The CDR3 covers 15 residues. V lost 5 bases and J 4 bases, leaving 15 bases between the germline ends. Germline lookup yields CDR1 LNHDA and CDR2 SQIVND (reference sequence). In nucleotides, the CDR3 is TGTGCCAGTAGTCCCCCGGGGGCGGGAAATCAGCCCCAGCATTTT. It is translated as CASSPPGAGNQPQHF.

The DNA of the CDR3 is TGTGCCTGGAGTGTGACAGCCAATTCACCCCTCCACTTT. Its translation is CAWSVTANSPLHF. V usage is TRBV30 and J usage is TRBJ1-6; a weak D match, TRBD1 (5 bases). The CDR3 is 13 residues long. V was pared by 0 bases and J by 7 bases, with 7 bases between. The germline CDR1 and CDR2 sequences are GTSNPN and SVGIG (reference sequence).

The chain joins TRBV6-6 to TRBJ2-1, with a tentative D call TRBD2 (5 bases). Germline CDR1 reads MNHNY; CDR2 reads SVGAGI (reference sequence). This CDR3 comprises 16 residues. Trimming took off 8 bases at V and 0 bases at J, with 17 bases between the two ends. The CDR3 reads CASGAGRLSSYNEQFF. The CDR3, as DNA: TGTGCCAGCGGTGCGGGTCGCCTATCCTCCTACAATGAGCAGTTCTTC.

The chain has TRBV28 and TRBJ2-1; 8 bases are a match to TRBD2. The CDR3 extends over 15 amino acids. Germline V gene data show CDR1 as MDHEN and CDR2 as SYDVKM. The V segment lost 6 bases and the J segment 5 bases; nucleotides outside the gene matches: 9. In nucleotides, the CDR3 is TGTGCCAGCAGGGTAAGCGGGAGTTCGAACAATGAGCAGTTCTTC. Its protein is CASRVSGSSNNEQFF.

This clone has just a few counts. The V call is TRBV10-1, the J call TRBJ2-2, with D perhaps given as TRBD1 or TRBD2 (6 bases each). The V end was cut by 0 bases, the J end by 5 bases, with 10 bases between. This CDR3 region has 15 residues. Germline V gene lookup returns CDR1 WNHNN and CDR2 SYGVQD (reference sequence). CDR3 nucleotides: TGCGCCAGCAGTGAGTCGTGGGGGGCTACCGGGGAGCTGTTTTTT. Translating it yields CASSESWGATGELFF.

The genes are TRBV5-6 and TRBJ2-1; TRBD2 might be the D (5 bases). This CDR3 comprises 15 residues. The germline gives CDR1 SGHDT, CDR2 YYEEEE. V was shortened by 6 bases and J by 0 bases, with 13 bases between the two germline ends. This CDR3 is CASNEAGSSYNEQFF. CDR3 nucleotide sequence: TGTGCCAGCAACGAGGCGGGCTCCTCCTACAATGAGCAGTTCTTC.

CDR3 residues: CASSFGDRPYEQYF. CDR3 coding DNA: TGTGCCAGCAGTTTTGGGGACAGGCCCTACGAGCAGTACTTC. V and J are TRBV7-2 and TRBJ2-7, with 8 bases that match TRBD1. The V and J ends lost 6 bases and 2 bases, in that order; junction bases with no gene match: 6. This CDR3 region has 14 residues. The V gene's germline CDR1 is SGHTA and CDR2 FQGNSA.

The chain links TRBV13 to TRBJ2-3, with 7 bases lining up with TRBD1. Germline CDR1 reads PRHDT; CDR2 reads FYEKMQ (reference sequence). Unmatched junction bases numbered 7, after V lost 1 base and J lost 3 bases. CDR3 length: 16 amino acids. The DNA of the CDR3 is TGTGCCAGCAGCTTAGCATTAGGGGGCATAACAGATACGCAGTATTTT. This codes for CASSLALGGITDTQYF.

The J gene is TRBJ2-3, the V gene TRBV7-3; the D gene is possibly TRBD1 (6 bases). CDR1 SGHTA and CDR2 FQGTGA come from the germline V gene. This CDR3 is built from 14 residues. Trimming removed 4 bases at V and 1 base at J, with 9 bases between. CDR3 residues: CASSWDIRTDTQYF. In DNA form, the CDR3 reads TGTGCCAGCAGCTGGGACATCCGCACAGATACGCAGTATTTT.

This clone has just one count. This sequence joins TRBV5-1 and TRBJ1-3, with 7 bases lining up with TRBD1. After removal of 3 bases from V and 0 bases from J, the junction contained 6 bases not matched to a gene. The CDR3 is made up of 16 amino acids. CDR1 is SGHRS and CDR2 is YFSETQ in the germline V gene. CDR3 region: CASSSGQFSSGNTIYF. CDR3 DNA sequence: TGCGCCAGCAGCTCGGGACAGTTCAGCTCTGGAAACACCATATATTTT.

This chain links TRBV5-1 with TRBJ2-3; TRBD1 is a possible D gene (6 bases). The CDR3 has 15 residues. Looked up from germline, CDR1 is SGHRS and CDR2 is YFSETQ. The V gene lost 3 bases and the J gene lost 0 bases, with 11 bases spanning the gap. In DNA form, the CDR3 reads TGCGCCAGCAGCTCATCGGGACAAAGCACAGATACGCAGTATTTT. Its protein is CASSSSGQSTDTQYF.

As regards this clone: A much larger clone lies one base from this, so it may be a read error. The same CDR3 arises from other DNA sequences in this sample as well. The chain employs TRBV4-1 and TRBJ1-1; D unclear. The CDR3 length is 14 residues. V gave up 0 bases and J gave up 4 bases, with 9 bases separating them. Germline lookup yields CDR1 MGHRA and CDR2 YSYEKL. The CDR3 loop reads CASSQDFGGTEAFF. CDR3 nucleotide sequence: TGCGCCAGCAGCCAAGATTTCGGTGGCACTGAAGCTTTCTTT.

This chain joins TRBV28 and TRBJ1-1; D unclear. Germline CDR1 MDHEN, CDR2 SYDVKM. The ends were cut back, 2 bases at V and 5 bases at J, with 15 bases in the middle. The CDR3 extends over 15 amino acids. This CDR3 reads CASSLASEEGTEAFF. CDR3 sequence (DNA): TGTGCCAGCAGTTTAGCCAGCGAAGAGGGTACTGAAGCTTTCTTT.

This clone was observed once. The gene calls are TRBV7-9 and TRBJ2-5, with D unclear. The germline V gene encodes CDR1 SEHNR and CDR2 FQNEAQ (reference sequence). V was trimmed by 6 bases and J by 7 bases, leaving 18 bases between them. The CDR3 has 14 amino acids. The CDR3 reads CASSPRMGKRTQYF. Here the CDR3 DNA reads TGTGCCAGCAGTCCCCGCATGGGGAAGAGGACCCAGTACTTC.

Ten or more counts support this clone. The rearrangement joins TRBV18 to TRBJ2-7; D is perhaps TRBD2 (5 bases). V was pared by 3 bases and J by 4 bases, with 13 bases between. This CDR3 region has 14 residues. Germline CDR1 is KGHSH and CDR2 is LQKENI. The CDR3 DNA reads TGTGCCAGCTCACCCGCCCTTACGGGGTACGAGCAGTACTTC. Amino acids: CASSPALTGYEQYF.

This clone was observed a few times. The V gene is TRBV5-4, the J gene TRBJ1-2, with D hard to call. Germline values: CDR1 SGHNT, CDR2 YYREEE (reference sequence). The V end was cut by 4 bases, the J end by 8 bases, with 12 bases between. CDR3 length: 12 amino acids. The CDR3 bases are TGTGCCAGCAGCACAATCCTGGGGGGCTACACCTTC. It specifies CASSTILGGYTF. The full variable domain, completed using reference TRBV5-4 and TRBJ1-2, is ETGVTQSPTHLIKTRGQQVTLRCSSQSGHNTVSWYQQALGQGPQFIFQYYREEENGRGNFPPRFSGLQFPNYSSELNVNALELDDSALYLCASSTILGGYTFGSGTRLTVV.

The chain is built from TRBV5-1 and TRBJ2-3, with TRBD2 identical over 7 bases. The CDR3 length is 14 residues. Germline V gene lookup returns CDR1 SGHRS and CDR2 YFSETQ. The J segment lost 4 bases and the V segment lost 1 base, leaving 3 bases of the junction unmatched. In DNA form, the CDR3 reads TGCGCCAGCAGCTTGCTAGCGGAGGCAGATACGCAGTATTTT. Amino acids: CASSLLAEADTQYF.

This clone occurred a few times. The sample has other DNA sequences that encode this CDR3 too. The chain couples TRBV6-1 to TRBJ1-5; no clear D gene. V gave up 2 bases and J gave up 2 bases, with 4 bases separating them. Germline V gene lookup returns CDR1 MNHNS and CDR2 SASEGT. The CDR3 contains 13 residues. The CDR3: CASSEQGNQPQHF. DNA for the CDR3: TGTGCCAGCAGTGAACAGGGCAATCAGCCCCAGCATTTT.

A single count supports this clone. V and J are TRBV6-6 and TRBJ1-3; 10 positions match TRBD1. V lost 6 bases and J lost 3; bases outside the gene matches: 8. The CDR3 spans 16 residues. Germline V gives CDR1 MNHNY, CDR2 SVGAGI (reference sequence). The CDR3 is CASSDRGRVGGNTIYF. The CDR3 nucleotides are TGTGCCAGCAGCGACAGGGGGCGAGTGGGTGGAAACACCATATATTTT.

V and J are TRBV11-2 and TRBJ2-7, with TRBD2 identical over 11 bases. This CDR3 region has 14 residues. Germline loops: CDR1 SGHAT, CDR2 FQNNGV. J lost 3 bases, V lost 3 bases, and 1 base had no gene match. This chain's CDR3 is CASSFTSGSYEQYF. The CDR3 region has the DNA TGTGCCAGCAGCTTTACTAGCGGGAGCTACGAGCAGTACTTC.

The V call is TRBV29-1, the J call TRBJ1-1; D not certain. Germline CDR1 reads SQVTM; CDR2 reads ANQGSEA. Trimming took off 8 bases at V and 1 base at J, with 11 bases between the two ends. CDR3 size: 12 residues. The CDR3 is CSFGRANTEAFF. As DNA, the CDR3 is TGCAGCTTTGGGCGGGCGAACACTGAAGCTTTCTTT.

The CDR3 protein is CASSFTGPEPQHF. The DNA for the CDR3 is TGTGCCAGCAGCTTCACAGGGCCTGAGCCCCAGCATTTT. The chain is built from TRBV5-5 and TRBJ1-5; tentatively, D is TRBD1 (6 bases). CDR1 SGHKS and CDR2 YYEKEE come from the germline V gene (reference sequence). The V and J ends lost 2 bases and 8 bases respectively, with 11 bases between them. This CDR3 spans 13 amino acids.

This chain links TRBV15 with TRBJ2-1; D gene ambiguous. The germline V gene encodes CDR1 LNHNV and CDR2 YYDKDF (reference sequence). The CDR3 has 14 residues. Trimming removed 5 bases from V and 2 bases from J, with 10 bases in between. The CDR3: CATSPSPAYNEQFF. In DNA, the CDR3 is TGTGCCACCAGCCCTAGTCCGGCCTACAATGAGCAGTTCTTC.

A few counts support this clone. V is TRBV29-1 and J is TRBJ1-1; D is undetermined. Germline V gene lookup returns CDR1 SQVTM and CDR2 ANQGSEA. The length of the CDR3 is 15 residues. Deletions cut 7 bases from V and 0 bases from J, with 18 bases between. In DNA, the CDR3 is TGCAGCGCCAGTGGAGGGTGGGGAATGAACACTGAAGCTTTCTTT. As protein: CSASGGWGMNTEAFF. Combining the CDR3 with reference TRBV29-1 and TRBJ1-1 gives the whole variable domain SAVISQKPSRDICQRGTSLTIQCQVDSQVTMMFWYRQQPGQSLTLIATANQGSEATYESGFVIDKFPISRPNLTFSTLTVSNMSPEDSSIYLCSASGGWGMNTEAFFGQGTRLTVV.

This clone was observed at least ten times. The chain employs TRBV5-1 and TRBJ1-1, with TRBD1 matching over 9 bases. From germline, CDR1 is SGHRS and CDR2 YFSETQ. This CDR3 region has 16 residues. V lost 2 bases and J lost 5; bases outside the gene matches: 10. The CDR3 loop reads CASSLKTGGLGTEAFF. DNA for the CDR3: TGCGCCAGCAGCTTAAAAACAGGGGGCTTAGGGACTGAAGCTTTCTTT.

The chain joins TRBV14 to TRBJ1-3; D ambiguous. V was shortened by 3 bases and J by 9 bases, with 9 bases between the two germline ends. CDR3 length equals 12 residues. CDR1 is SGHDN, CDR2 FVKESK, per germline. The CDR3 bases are TGTGCCAGCAGCCATCCAGCAACCACCATATATTTT. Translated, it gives CASSHPATTIYF.